The clone carrying this T cell receptor beta chain occurred once. Antigen unknown. The junction and the germline gene differ at one end; a read error may be behind it. CDR1 is SGHNT and CDR2 is YYREEE in the germline V gene (reference sequence). This CDR3 region has 12 residues. Extraction also yielded germline DNA, while blood RNA was obtained from unsorted whole blood. The data stem from a study of tumor-infiltrating lymphocytes in primary liver carcinoma. Study findings and constraints: In the absence of sorting, bulk samples left CD4+ and CD8+ repertoires uncompared.

Priming with a constant-region primer yielded TCR beta cDNA from approximately 500 ng total RNA. Three nested multiplex PCR rounds, a slightly modified ARM-PCR, produced the libraries for TCR beta. TRBV1-TRBV30 forward and Cbeta reverse primers drove the first two approximately 10-cycle rounds. MiXCR, applied by TCRdb to the multiplex PCR reads, yields one record per CDR3 protein. The sample contains 330,000 or so distinct CDR3 sequences, less than 75% of which appear only once. This chain uses TRBV5-4 with TRBJ1-2; D gene uncertain. The source is a man in his forties with primary liver carcinoma and hepatitis B virus infection. The sequenced sample was peripheral blood. As DNA, the CDR3 is TGTGCCAGCAACTTGCTTTTCTATGGCTACATCTTC. Its protein product is CASNLLFYGYIF.